The present entry profiles one T cell receptor beta chain with its context. This entry comes from a study of blood T cell repertoires in COVID-19. Background on the study: The United States, Italy and Spain supplied acute and convalescent COVID-19 samples. PBMCs, B-cell-depleted T cells, or T cells provided the cDNA or gDNA that made up the material.

The CDR3 runs to 17 residues. Germline V gives CDR1 KGHSH, CDR2 LQKENI. V was clipped by 3 bases and J by 4 bases; unmatched bases: 10. The table came from immunoSEQ multiplex PCR; TCRdb's copy has only in-frame clones and leaves some out. The data contain tens of thousands of clones, about nine tenths of them seen just once; the ten biggest clones take up 1% to 1.5%. The sequence was obtained from a woman over 75 with acute or convalescent COVID-19. Sample: peripheral blood. V gene TRBV18 combines with J gene TRBJ1-1, with 11 bases lining up with TRBD1. CDR3 sequence (DNA): TGTGCCAGCTCACCCAGAGAGCCCGGGACAGGGGGCACTGAAGCTTTCTTT. It yields the protein CASSPREPGTGGTEAFF. Looking up the rest from reference TRBV18 and TRBJ1-1 gives the full variable domain: NAGVMQNPRHLVRRRGQEARLRCSPMKGHSHVYWYRQLPEEGLKFMVYLQKENIIDESGMPKERFSAEFPKEGPSILRIQQVVRGDSAAYFCASSPREPGTGGTEAFFGQGTRLTVV.